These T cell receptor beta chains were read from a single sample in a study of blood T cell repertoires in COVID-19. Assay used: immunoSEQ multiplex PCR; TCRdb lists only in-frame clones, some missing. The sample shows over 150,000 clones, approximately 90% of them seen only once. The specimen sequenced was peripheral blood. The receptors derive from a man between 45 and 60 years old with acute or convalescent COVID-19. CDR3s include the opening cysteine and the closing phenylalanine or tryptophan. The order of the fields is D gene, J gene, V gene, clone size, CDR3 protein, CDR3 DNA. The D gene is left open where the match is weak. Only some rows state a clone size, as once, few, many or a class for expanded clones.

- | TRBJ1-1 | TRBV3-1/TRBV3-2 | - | CASSHLQGTEAFF | TGTGCCAGCAGCCACCTCCAGGGGACTGAAGCTTTCTTT
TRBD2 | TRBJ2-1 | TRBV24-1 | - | CATSSGGGYNEQFF | TGTGCCACCAGTTCGGGCGGGGGGTATAATGAGCAGTTCTTC
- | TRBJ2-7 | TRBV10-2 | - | CASSDRGIYEQYF | TGCGCCAGCAGTGACAGGGGCATCTACGAGCAGTACTTC
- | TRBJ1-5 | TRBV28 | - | CASSFLGEYQPQHF | TGTGCCAGCAGTTTTTTAGGGGAATATCAGCCCCAGCATTTT
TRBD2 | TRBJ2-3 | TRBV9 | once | CASSTGVLAGGPDTQYF | TGTGCCAGCAGCACCGGGGTTCTAGCGGGGGGGCCCGATACGCAGTATTTT
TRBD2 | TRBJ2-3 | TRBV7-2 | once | CASSLRRRGGPAHTDTQYF | TGTGCCAGCAGCTTACGTAGGCGGGGGGGCCCCGCTCACACAGATACGCAGTATTTT
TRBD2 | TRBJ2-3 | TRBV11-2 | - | CASSIRLAVSTDTQYF | TGTGCCAGCAGCATCCGACTAGCGGTGAGCACAGATACGCAGTATTTT
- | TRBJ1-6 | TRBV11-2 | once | CASSSVGRNGYNSPLHF | TGTGCCAGCAGCTCGGTCGGGAGAAACGGATATAATTCACCCCTCCACTTT
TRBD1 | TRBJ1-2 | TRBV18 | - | CASSPNVGQASGYTF | TGTGCCAGCTCACCAAACGTAGGACAGGCTTCTGGCTACACCTTC
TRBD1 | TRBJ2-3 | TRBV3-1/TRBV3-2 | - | CASSQPGQGGPVDTQYF | TGTGCCAGCAGCCAACCCGGACAGGGGGGTCCGGTAGATACGCAGTATTTT
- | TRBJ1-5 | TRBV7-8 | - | CASSSRTAHSNQPQHF | TGTGCCAGCAGCTCACGGACAGCCCATAGCAATCAGCCCCAGCATTTT
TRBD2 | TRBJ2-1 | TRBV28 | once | CASSLSGGNEQFF | TGTGCCAGCAGTTTATCGGGGGGCAATGAGCAGTTCTTC
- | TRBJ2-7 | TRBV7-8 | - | CASSFRLRPGDYEQYF | TGTGCCAGCAGTTTCCGACTCCGTCCTGGCGACTACGAGCAGTACTTC
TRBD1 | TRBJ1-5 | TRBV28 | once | CASSLSPGTGTSNQPQHF | TGTGCCAGCAGCCTAAGTCCCGGGACAGGAACTAGCAATCAGCCCCAGCATTTT
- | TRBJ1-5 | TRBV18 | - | CASSPNSDGGQPQHF | TGTGCCAGCTCACCCAACTCTGACGGAGGTCAGCCCCAGCATTTT
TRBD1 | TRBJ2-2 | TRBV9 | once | CASSVRDSPYGELFF | TGTGCCAGCAGCGTCCGGGACAGTCCCTACGGGGAGCTGTTTTTT
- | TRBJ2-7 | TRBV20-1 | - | CSAPDYEQYF | TGCAGTGCGCCAGATTACGAGCAGTACTTC
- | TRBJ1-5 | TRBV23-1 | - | CASSQQNRPQHF | TGCGCCAGCAGTCAACAGAACCGGCCCCAGCATTTT
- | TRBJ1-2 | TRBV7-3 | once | CASSLDHNYGYTF | TGTGCCAGCAGCCTAGACCACAACTATGGCTACACCTTC
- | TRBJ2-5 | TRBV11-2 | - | CASSPTSNQETQYF | TGTGCCAGCAGCCCAACATCGAACCAAGAGACCCAGTACTTC
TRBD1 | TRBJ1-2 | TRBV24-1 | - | CATSDSTGFLDYGYTF | TGTGCCACCAGTGATTCGACAGGGTTTTTAGACTATGGCTACACCTTC
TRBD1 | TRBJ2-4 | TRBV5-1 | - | CASSLGDRENIQYF | TGCGCCAGCAGCTTGGGGGACAGGGAAAACATTCAGTACTTC
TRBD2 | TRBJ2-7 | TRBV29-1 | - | CSVVAGGRAYEQYF | TGCAGCGTTGTAGCGGGAGGTCGGGCCTACGAGCAGTACTTC
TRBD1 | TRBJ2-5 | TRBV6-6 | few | CASRHRGQETQYF | TGTGCCAGCAGGCACAGGGGACAAGAGACCCAGTACTTC
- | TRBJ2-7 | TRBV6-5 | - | CASSLAGRYEQYF | TGTGCCAGCAGTTTAGCAGGGCGGTACGAGCAGTACTTC
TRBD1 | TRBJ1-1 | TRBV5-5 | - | CASSPGQAGYTEAFF | TGTGCCAGCAGCCCGGGACAGGCAGGGTACACTGAAGCTTTCTTT
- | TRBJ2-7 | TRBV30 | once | CAWSEQSLDEQYF | TGTGCCTGGAGTGAACAGAGTCTCGACGAGCAGTACTTC
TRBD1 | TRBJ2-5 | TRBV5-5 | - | CASSWPGTAQETQYF | TGTGCCAGCAGCTGGCCCGGGACAGCCCAAGAGACCCAGTACTTC
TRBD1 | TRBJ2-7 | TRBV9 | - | CASSASGTGGEQYF | TGTGCCAGCAGCGCGTCCGGGACAGGGGGCGAGCAGTACTTC
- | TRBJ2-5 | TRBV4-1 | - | CASSQGTTNLETQYF | TGCGCCAGCAGCCAAGGTACTACAAACTTAGAGACCCAGTACTTC
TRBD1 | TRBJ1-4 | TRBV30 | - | CAWSRQGAKLFF | TGTGCCTGGAGTCGACAGGGGGCGAAACTGTTTTTT
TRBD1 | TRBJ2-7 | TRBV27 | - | CASSLAPDRGQEQYF | TGTGCCAGCAGTTTAGCTCCGGACAGGGGGCAAGAGCAGTACTTC
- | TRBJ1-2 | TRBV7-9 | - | CASSLAGADGYTF | TGTGCCAGCAGCTTAGCAGGGGCTGATGGCTACACCTTC